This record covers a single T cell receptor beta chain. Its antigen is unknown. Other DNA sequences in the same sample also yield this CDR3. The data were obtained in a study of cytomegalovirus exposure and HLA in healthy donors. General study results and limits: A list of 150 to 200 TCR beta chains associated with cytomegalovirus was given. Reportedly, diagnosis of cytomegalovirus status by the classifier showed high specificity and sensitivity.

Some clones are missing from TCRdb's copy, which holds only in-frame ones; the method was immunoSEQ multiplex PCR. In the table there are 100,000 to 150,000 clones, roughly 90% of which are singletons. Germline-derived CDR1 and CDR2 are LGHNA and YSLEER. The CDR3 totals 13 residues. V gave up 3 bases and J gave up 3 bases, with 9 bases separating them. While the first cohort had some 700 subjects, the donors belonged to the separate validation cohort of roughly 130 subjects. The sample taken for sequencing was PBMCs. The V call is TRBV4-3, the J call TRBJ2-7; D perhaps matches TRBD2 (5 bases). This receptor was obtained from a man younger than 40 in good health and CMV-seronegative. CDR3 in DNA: TGCGCCAGCAGCCAGGACCGGGGCTACGAGCAGTACTTC. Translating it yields CASSQDRGYEQYF.